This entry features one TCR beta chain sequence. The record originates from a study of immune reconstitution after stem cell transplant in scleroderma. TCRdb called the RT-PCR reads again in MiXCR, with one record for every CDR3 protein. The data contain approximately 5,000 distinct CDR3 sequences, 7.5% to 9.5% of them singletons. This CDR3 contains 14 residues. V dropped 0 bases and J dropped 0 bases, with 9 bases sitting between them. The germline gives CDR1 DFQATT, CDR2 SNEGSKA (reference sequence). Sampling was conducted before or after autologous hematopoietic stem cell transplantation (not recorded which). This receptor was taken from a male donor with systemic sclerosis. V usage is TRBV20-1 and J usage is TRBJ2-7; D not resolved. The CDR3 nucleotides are TGCAGTGCTAGAGATTTACGCAACTCCTACGAGCAGTACTTC. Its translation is CSARDLRNSYEQYF.